These 5 T cell receptor beta chains came from one sample sequenced in a study of cytomegalovirus exposure and HLA in healthy donors (dated by TCRdb to the late 2010s). Library creation used the immunoSEQ multiplex PCR assay. For the multiplex PCR, a mixture combining 60 forward primers for TCR Vbeta segments and 13 reverse primers for TCR Jbeta segments was used. Drawn from immuneACCESS, this table holds only the in-frame rearrangements with V and J called that TCRdb kept. Clones are partly lost; checked studies trace under half to an unresolved V gene and leave the rest unexplained. The sample table holds under 200,000 clones, of which approximately 65% were seen once. Around 2.9% of the sample is held by the ten biggest clonotypes. The specimen sequenced was PBMCs. The receptors derive from a middle-aged man in good health and CMV-seronegative.

The chain uses TRBV5-6 and TRBJ1-3, with D unresolved. Germline V gene data show CDR1 as SGHDT and CDR2 as YYEEEE. Trimming shortened V by 1 base and J by 0 bases, and 14 bases separated the two germline ends. The CDR3 length is 17 residues. CDR3 region: CASSLPKPSSSGNTIYF. Here the CDR3 DNA reads TGTGCCAGCAGCTTGCCAAAACCGAGCTCCTCTGGAAACACCATATATTTT.

The rearrangement joins TRBV2 to TRBJ2-2; D is ambiguous. With 3 bases removed from V and 3 bases from J, the gap between germline ends came to 11 bases. This CDR3 comprises 15 residues. The germline CDR1 and CDR2 sequences are SNHLY and FYNNEI. CDR3 nucleotides: TGTGCCAGCAGTGATAAGAGAGGAGACACCGGGGAGCTGTTTTTT. Protein product: CASSDKRGDTGELFF.

The gene calls are TRBV5-1 and TRBJ2-5, with a weak D call TRBD2 (6 bases). V lost 4 bases and J 4 bases, leaving 11 bases between the germline ends. Per germline, CDR1 SGHRS and CDR2 YFSETQ. This CDR3 spans 13 amino acids. The CDR3 DNA sequence: TGCGCCAGCAGCCCGGGGACTGGAGAGACCCAGTACTTC. Its translation: CASSPGTGETQYF. The entire variable domain, with the rest obtained from reference TRBV5-1 and TRBJ2-5, is as follows: KAGVTQTPRYLIKTRGQQVTLSCSPISGHRSVSWYQQTPGQGLQFLFEYFSETQRNKGNFPGRFSGRQFSNSRSEMNVSTLELGDSALYLCASSPGTGETQYFGPGTRLLVL.

V gene TRBV29-1 combines with J gene TRBJ1-6, with D possibly matching TRBD1 (5 bases). The CDR3 runs 13 residues. V lost 6 bases, J lost 5 bases, and 11 bases lay in between. CDR1 and CDR2 (germline): SQVTM, ANQGSEA. This CDR3 reads CSVSDRNNSPLHF. The CDR3 DNA reads as TGCAGCGTCAGCGACAGAAATAATTCACCCCTCCACTTT. The variable domain in full, with the rest retrieved from reference TRBV29-1 and TRBJ1-6, is SAVISQKPSRDICQRGTSLTIQCQVDSQVTMMFWYRQQPGQSLTLIATANQGSEATYESGFVIDKFPISRPNLTFSTLTVSNMSPEDSSIYLCSVSDRNNSPLHFGNGTRLTVT.

This chain links TRBV7-8 with TRBJ1-1, with D possibly TRBD1 on 5 matching bases. The V and J ends lost 5 bases and 10 bases respectively, with 14 bases between them. The CDR3 is 12 residues long. In germline, CDR1 is SGHVS, CDR2 FQNEAQ. The CDR3: CASSTGVAGAFF. The CDR3 DNA follows: TGTGCCAGCAGCACGGGGGTGGCGGGAGCTTTCTTT.